This T cell receptor (beta chain) originates from a study of shared clonotypes between healthy human individuals. Naive CD8 cells comprised CD45RO-negative, CCR7-positively selected cells, excluding terminally differentiated effector memory CD45RA+ cells. This CDR3 comprises 14 residues. CDR1 and CDR2 (germline): SGHDT, YYEEEE. Between the trimmed V and J ends, which lost 2 bases and 1 base, there was a span of 10 bases. This clone was seen only once. In the authors' methods: Junction-only sequences produced by ImmunoSEQ had no quality scores, so filtering differed. The assay was immunoSEQ multiplex PCR, and TCRdb's table has in-frame clones only and misses some. The V and J calls and clone size come from that table; D and trimming were worked out from the DNA. Among some 580,000 clones listed, 95% to 98% were seen once.

Material for sequencing was naive CD8+ T cells sorted from blood. The rearrangement joins TRBV5-6 to TRBJ2-7, with a weak D call TRBD2 (6 bases). The source of this sequence is a young man in good health. Here the CDR3 reads CASSFLAKSYEQYF. For the CDR3, the DNA is TGTGCCAGCAGCTTCCTAGCGAAATCCTACGAGCAGTACTTC.